This T cell receptor beta chain came from a study of blood T cell repertoires in COVID-19. The protocol was immunoSEQ multiplex PCR, while the TCRdb copy is restricted to in-frame clones and leaves out a portion. This table holds about 44,000 clones, about 86% found once. V gave up 4 bases and J gave up 6 bases; unmatched junction bases: 7. This CDR3 is 15 amino acids long. CDR1 is SGHTA, CDR2 FQGNSA, per germline. The chain uses TRBV7-2 and TRBJ1-2, with 11 bases that match TRBD1. The sequenced sample was peripheral blood. The receptor was isolated from a human donor in a cohort sampled during active COVID-19. The CDR3 DNA reads TGTGCCAGCAGCTCAAGCGTGGGACAGGGGGATGGCTACACCTTC. This gives the protein CASSSSVGQGDGYTF.